The present TCR beta chain was sequenced within a study of blood T cell repertoires in COVID-19 (dated by TCRdb to 2020 to 2022). For context, the study as a whole: Collaborator samples came from the United States, Italy and Spain and covered acute and convalescent phases of COVID-19. The sample metadata nearly always contained a de-identified subject ID, COVID-19 status, age in years and sex. The prospective study material was composed of cDNA or gDNA derived from T cells, B-cell-depleted T cells, or PBMCs. Samples came from the ongoing ImmuneRACE study (first 160 participants) plus 1,254 subjects from 6 global collaborators. Where available, HLA class I and class II types were taken from metadata supplied by the sample provider and were not determined by assay-based typing. The repertoires were released in a freely available public database intended as a resource for research on the immune response to SARS-CoV-2. The dataset comprised deeply sampled blood TCRbeta repertoires from subjects exposed to, actively infected with, or recovered from COVID-19. The research as a whole found: The amount of clinical and demographic metadata varied by source and participant and was provided uncurated.

Turning to this clone: There is no known antigen for this receptor. The input lacks base qualities; no much larger clone sits a single base away.

TCRbeta CDR3 regions were amplified from genomic DNA using the immunoSEQ Assay, a bias-controlled multiplex PCR. Regarding the original processing steps: Nucleated cell counts per sample were estimated from amplification of reference gene primers within the assay. Sequence reads were collapsed and filtered to measure the absolute abundance of every unique TCRbeta CDR3 rearrangement. For each sample, productive Simpson clonality was calculated as the square root of Simpson's diversity index across productive rearrangements. TCRdb holds this immuneACCESS table with in-frame rearrangements only. Some clones are missing; in checked studies, unresolved V genes explain under half, and the rest has no known cause. V and J calls and clone size are copied from that table; D and trimming were computed from the DNA. A total of under 250,000 clones appear in this sample, 65% to 90% of them only once. The ten largest clones take up about 10% of the sample.

The collaborating institutions used their own protocols to collect whole blood in K2EDTA tubes. Collaborator samples were shipped for TCRbeta analysis as frozen whole blood, isolated PBMCs, or DNA extracted from either sample type. The CDR3 covers 18 residues, taking in both the cysteine and the phenylalanine. Only the CDR3 DNA is retained, 54 bases long and in frame from the first base. For CDR1 and CDR2, the germline V gene lists MGHRA and YSYEKL. Clipping removes 3 bases from V and 0 bases from J, with 12 as the unmatched junction base count. This receptor was taken from a man aged 45-65 years with active or convalescent COVID-19. The sequenced material came from peripheral blood. The V gene is TRBV4-1 and the J gene is TRBJ1-1, with 8 middle bases fitting TRBD1. In nucleotide form, the sequence is TGCGCCAGCAGCCACAGATTATCAGGGGGCAAAGTGAACACTGAAGCTTTCTTT. Translated, it reads CASSHRLSGGKVNTEAFF.